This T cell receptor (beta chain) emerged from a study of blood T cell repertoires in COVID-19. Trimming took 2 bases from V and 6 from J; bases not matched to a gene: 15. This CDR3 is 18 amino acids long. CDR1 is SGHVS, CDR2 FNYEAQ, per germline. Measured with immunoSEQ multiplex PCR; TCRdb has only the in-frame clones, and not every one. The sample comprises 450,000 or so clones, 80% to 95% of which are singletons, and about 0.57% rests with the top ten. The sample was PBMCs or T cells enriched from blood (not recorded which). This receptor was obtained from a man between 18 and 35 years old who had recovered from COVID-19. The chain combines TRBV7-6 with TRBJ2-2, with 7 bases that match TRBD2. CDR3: CASSLLARGAGVAGELFF. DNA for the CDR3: TGTGCCAGCAGCTTACTGGCCCGCGGGGCGGGAGTGGCCGGGGAGCTGTTTTTT.